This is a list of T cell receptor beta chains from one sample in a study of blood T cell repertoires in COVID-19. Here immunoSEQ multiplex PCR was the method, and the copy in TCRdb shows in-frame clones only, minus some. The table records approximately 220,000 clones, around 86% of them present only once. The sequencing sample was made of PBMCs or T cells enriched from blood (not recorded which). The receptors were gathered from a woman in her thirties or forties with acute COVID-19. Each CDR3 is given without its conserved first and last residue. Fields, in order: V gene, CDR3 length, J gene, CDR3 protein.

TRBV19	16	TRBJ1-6	ASSLQTGPSSYNSPLH
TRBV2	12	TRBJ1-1	ASDSRRVRTEAF
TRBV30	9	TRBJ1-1	AWSVEYTAF
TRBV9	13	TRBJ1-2	ASSDGTEVNYGYT
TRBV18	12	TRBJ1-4	ASSPDMGAGGLF
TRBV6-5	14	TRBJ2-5	ASSSVLAGGQETQY
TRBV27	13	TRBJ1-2	ASSLKGQPSYGYT
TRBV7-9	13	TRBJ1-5	ASRAGQGDGQPQH
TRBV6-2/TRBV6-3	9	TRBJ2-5	ASSYGQTQY
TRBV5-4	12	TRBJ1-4	ASSFGTVNEKLF
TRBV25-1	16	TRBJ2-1	ASSEYSRQGDLRNEQF
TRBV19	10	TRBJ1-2	ASTGQDYGYT
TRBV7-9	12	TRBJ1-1	ASSSTTGDTEAF
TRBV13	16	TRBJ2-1	ASSSPFWSERGGFEQF
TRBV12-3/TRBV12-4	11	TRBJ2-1	ASSARLDNEQF
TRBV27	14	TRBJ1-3	ASSVTGSAAGNTIY
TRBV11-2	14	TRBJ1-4	ASSLFRGPTNEKLF
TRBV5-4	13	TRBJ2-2	ASSHGTREVGELF
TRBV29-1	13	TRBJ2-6	SVRIQGSGANVLT
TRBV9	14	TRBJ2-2	ASSDRTGVNTGELF
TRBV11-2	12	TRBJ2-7	ASSRRTDSYEQY
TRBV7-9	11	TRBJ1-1	ASSASGSTEAF
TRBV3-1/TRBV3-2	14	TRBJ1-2	ASSQGATGGRYGYT
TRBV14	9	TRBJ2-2	ASSTSGELF
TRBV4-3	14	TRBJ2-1	ASSQDRWGAYNEQF
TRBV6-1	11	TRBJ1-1	ASSEVARFEAF